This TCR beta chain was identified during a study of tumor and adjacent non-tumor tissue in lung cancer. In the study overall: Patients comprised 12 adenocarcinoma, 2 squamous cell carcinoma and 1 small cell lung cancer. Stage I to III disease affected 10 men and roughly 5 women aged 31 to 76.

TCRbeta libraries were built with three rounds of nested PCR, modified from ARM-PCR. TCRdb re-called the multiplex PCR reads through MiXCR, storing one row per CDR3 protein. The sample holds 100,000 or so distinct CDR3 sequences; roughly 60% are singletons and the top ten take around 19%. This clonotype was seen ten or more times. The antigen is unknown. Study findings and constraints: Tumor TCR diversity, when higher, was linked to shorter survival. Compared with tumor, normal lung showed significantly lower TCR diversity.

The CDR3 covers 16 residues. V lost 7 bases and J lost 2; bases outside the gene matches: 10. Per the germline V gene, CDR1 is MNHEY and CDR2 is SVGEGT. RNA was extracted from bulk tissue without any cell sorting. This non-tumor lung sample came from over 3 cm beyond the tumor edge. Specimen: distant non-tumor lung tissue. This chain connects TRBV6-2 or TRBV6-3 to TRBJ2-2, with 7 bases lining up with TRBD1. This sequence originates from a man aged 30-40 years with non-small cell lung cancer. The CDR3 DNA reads TGTGCCAGCACCCTAATGGGACAGCTAAACACCGGGGAGCTGTTTTTT. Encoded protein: CASTLMGQLNTGELFF.